The TCR beta chain under discussion was sequenced for a study of human versus mouse CDR3 diversity and MHC coevolution. The CDR3 length is 14 residues. Unmatched junction bases numbered 11, after V lost 3 bases and J lost 12 bases. Germline V gene lookup returns CDR1 SGHNT and CDR2 YYREEE (reference sequence). Generated by immunoSEQ multiplex PCR, the TCRdb table keeps only in-frame clones and is missing some. The sample holds about 60,000 clones, 85% to 95% seen once. Study-wide points: Human T cells underwent selection on roughly 6 different MHC II alleles.

On this clone: Its antigen is unknown.

Sequenced: naive CD4+ T cells from blood. Subset reported: CD45RO-negative CD62L-positive naive CD4 T cells. V usage is TRBV5-4 and J usage is TRBJ2-1; TRBD2 matches at 8 bases. This TCR was recovered from a person aged 55-75 years in good health. DNA of the CDR3: TGTGCCAGCAGCTCTCCGGGACTAGTGAAAGGGCAGTTCTTC. This gives the protein CASSSPGLVKGQFF.